What follows is one T cell receptor (beta chain) and its context. The antigen remains unidentified. This specimen belongs to a study of shared clonotypes between healthy human individuals. The overall study: Each donor's CD8 memory used one plate, CD8 naive two, each CD4 subset three.

For sorted subsets, about 0.2 ug DNA per replicate equaled 30,000 or so T cell genomes. The assay was immunoSEQ multiplex PCR, and TCRdb's table has in-frame clones only and misses some. The data hold roughly 2.1 million clones, with roughly 91% observed a single time. General study points: The rarefaction results pointed to incomplete sorted-subset sequencing despite large depth.

Naive CD8 cells comprised CD45RO-negative, CCR7-positively selected cells, excluding terminally differentiated effector memory CD45RA+ cells. Every donor, a Caucasian adult, lived in Nashville, Tennessee. The CDR3 covers 15 residues. Trimming removed 3 bases at V and 0 bases at J, with 7 bases between. CDR1 and CDR2 (germline): SGHDT, YYEEEE. This receptor was identified in a man younger than 35 in good health. Some clones in this sample may be carry-over from other donors' samples. The chain is built from TRBV5-6 and TRBJ2-6, with D uncertain. The sample was naive CD8+ T cells from PBMCs. The CDR3 nucleotides are TGTGCCAGCAGCTCTTGGCGCTCTGGGGCCAACGTCCTGACTTTC. Translating it yields CASSSWRSGANVLTF.